This TCR beta chain appears in the sequencing data of a study of T cells after yellow fever vaccination. General study findings and limits: Booster samples showed a return of most primary-vaccination clones (around 95% CD4, over 70% CD8).

In this sample, this clonotype turned up a few times. Its antigen is undetermined. V was pared by 3 bases and J by 0 bases, with 6 bases between. The CDR3 sequence is 14 residues long. Looked up from germline, CDR1 is SGHTA and CDR2 is FQGNSA. In making TCR cDNA, 5'RACE template switching added a universal primer site and UMIs to it. TCRdb fed the 5' RACE reads into MiXCR, producing one record per CDR3 protein. Counted here are 620,000 or so distinct CDR3 sequences, roughly 17% occurring once; the ten biggest clones make up approximately 15%. Sequenced here: PBMCs, sampled 5 to 6 days after the first yellow fever vaccination. V and J are TRBV7-2 and TRBJ1-3; D uncertain. This sequence was found in a man aged 18 to 30 who received the YFV17D yellow fever vaccine. The CDR3 DNA follows: TGTGCCAGCAGCTTCTTGAACTCTGGAAACACCATATATTTT. Its protein is CASSFLNSGNTIYF.